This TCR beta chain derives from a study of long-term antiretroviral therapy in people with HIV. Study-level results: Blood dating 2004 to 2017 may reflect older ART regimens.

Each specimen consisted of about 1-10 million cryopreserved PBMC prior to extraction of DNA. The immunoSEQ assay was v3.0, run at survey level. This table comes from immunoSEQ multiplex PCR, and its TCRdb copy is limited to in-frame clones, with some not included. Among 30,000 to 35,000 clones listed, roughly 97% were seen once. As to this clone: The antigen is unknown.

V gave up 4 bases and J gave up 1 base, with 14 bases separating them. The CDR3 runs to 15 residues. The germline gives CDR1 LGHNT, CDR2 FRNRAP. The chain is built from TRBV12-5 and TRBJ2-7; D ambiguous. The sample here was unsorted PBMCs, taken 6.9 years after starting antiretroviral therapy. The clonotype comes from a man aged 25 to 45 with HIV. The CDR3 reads CASGSMTERSYEQYF. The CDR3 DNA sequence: TGTGCTAGTGGTTCGATGACGGAGAGATCCTACGAGCAGTACTTC.